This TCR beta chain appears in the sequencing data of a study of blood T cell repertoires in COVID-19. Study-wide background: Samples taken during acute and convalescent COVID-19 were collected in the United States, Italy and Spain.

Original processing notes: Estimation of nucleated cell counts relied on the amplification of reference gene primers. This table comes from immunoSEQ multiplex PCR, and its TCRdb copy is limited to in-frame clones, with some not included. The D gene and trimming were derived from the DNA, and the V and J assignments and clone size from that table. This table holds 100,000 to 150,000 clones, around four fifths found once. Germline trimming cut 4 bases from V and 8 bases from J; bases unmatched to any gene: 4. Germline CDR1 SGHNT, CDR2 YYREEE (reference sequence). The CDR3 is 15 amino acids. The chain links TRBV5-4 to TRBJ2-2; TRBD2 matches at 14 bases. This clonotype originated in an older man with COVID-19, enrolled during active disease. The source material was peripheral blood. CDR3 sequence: CASSAGLAGEGELFF. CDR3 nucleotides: TGTGCCAGCAGCGCGGGACTAGCGGGAGAAGGGGAGCTGTTTTTT.